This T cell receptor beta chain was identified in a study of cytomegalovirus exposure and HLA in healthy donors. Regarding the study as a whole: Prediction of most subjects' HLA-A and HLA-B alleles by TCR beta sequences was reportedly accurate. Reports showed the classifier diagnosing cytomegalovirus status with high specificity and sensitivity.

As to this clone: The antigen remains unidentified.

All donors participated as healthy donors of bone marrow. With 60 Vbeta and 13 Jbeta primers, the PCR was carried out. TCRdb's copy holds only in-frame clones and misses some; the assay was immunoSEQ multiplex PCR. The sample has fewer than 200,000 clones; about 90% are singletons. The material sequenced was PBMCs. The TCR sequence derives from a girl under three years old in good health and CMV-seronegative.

The CDR3 reads CASSGLGGTSGPSNEQFF. The CDR3 bases are TGTGCCAGCAGCGGACTTGGAGGGACTAGCGGGCCCAGCAATGAGCAGTTCTTC. The chain joins TRBV9 to TRBJ2-1; TRBD2 agrees at 12 bases. The CDR3 is made up of 18 amino acids. J was trimmed by 6 bases and V by 3 bases; bases with no gene match: 13. Germline CDR1 and CDR2: SGDLS and YYNGEE. Complete variable domain (other parts from reference TRBV9 and TRBJ2-1): DSGVTQTPKHLITATGQRVTLRCSPRSGDLSVYWYQQSLDQGLQFLIQYYNGEERAKGNILERFSAQQFPDLHSELNLSSLELGDSALYFCASSGLGGTSGPSNEQFFGPGTRLTVL.